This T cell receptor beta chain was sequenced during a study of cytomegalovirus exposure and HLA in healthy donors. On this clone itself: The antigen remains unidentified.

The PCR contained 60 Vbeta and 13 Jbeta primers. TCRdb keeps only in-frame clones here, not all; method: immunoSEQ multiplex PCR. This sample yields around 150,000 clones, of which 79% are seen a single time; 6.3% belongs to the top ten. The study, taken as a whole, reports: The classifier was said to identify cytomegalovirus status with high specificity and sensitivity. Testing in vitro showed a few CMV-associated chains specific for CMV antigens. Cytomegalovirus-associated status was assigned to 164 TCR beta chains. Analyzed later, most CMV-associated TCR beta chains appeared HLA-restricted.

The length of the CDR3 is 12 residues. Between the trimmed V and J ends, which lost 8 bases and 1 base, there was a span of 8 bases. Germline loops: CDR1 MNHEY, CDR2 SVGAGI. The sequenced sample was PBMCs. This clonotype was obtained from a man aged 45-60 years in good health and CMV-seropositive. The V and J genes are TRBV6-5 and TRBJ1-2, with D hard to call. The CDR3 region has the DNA TGTGCCAGCCTGGCCCTTAACTATGGCTACACCTTC. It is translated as CASLALNYGYTF.